The sequence of this T cell receptor beta chain was determined in a study of T-cell memory formation after mild COVID-19. This clonotype was counted a few times. Its target is not known. Constant-segment primers and 5'RACE yielded cDNA libraries for TCR alpha and TCR beta, each carrying sample barcodes and UMIs. TCRdb recomputed calls from the 5' RACE reads with MiXCR, one row per CDR3 protein. The sample includes around 250,000 distinct CDR3 sequences, about a sixth of them seen just once. Germline CDR1 and CDR2: SGHTA and FQGNSA. This CDR3 contains 14 residues. The V end lost 6 bases, the J end lost 5 bases, and 15 bases lay between the germline ends. General study results and limits: Cross-reactive memory seemingly joined, as some responding clones were found in pre-infection memory.

This chain links TRBV7-2 with TRBJ2-3, with D tentatively TRBD1 (6 bases). The source material was PBMCs or a T cell subset sorted from them (not recorded which). The sequence was obtained from a man aged 18 to 30 who had mild COVID-19 (a few samples of this study predate the infection). Cell type and time point are not known. The CDR3 DNA is TGTGCCAGCAGACTGGGGGCCCTAGTAGATACGCAGTATTTT. Translation: CASRLGALVDTQYF.